The 28 T cell receptor beta chains presented below share a single source sample, sequenced in a study of blood T cells in healthy people across ages (dated by TCRdb to about 2015). The protocol used for the library was 5' RACE. The reads were generated on an Illumina HiSeq 2500. A second PCR of roughly 6 to 11 cycles was run with a J-beta primer mix and a sample-barcoded 5' primer. TCRdb trimmed public reads at Q25 via fastp, called clones via MiXCR and kept in-frame beta chains. Rows are combined by CDR3 protein, so each entry shows the most common genes and DNA. This sample gives around 670,000 distinct CDR3 sequences in total; approximately 30% of them show up just once. The ten biggest clones cover 15% to 17% of the sample. Sample: blood. The receptors derive from a woman aged 80 or older in good health.

This clonotype was seen at least ten times. V is TRBV20-1 and J is TRBJ2-3; 11 nucleotides match TRBD2. V trimming: 4 bases; J trimming: 2 bases; junction bases outside the gene matches: 5. The germline V gene encodes CDR1 DFQATT and CDR2 SNEGSKA (reference sequence). This CDR3 is built from 15 residues. CDR3 sequence reads: CSAISGGASTDTQYF. Here the CDR3 DNA reads TGCAGTGCTATTAGCGGGGGGGCCTCCACAGATACGCAGTATTTT.

This clonotype was detected many times. The V gene is TRBV11-1, the J gene TRBJ2-7; 11 nucleotides line up with TRBD2. Germline V gene lookup returns CDR1 SGHAT and CDR2 FQDESV (reference sequence). The CDR3 extends over 15 amino acids. J gave up 3 bases and V 6 bases, and 7 bases lay outside the gene matches. The DNA for the CDR3 is TGTGCCAGCAGGATTAGCGGGGGGGCCTACTACGAGCAGTACTTC. Protein: CASRISGGAYYEQYF.

The chain is built from TRBV6-2 or TRBV6-3 and TRBJ2-7; the D call may be TRBD1 or TRBD2 (5 bases each). This CDR3 spans 14 amino acids. Germline assignment: CDR1 MNHEY and CDR2 SVGEGT. V was clipped by 7 bases and J by 3 bases, with 16 bases between them. CDR3 in amino acids: CASNWEGTLYEQYF. In DNA, the CDR3 is TGTGCCAGCAATTGGGAAGGGACCCTCTACGAGCAGTACTTC.

This clonotype was counted between two and nine times. This sequence may be a read error, since a much larger clone differs from it by one base. The genes are TRBV10-3 and TRBJ1-2; no clear D gene. Germline V gives CDR1 ENHRY, CDR2 SYGVKD. V was cut by 7 bases and J by 3 bases, with 15 bases left in between. CDR3 length equals 14 residues. In DNA, the CDR3 is TGTGCCATCACCAATGGGGAATGGTACTATGGCTACACCTTC. As protein: CAITNGEWYYGYTF.

In this sample, this clonotype turned up many times. The CDR3 reads CASRTTSGGAHSYNEQFF. Here the CDR3 DNA reads TGTGCCAGCAGGACGACTAGCGGGGGAGCTCACTCCTACAATGAGCAGTTCTTC. V gene TRBV6-5 combines with J gene TRBJ2-1, with 12 bases identical to TRBD2. After removal of 6 bases from V and 0 bases from J, the junction contained 9 bases not matched to a gene. Germline V gives CDR1 MNHEY, CDR2 SVGAGI. There are 18 residues in the CDR3.

The chain employs TRBV18 and TRBJ1-1; a weak D match, TRBD1 (5 bases). The CDR3 totals 13 residues. Germline CDR1 is KGHSH and CDR2 is LQKENI. Trimming stripped 5 bases from V and 1 base from J, with 8 bases between. The CDR3 DNA is TGTGCCAGCTCAACCAGGGCGAACACTGAAGCTTTCTTT. It yields the protein CASSTRANTEAFF.

Details on this clonotype: A read error is possible here, since a much larger clone lies one base away. The chain joins TRBV15 to TRBJ2-5, with 8 bases that match TRBD2. The V and J ends lost 5 bases and 7 bases, in that order; junction bases with no gene match: 9. The CDR3 loop spans 14 amino acids. Germline CDR1 and CDR2: LNHNV and YYDKDF (reference sequence). CDR3 in DNA: TGTGCCACCAGCGAGGGACTAGGAGAAGGGACCCAGTACTTC. This gives the protein CATSEGLGEGTQYF.

This clonotype was seen repeatedly, ten times or more. This chain links TRBV7-2 with TRBJ1-2; D gene uncertain. V dropped 5 bases and J dropped 8 bases, with 9 bases sitting between them. Germline CDR1 and CDR2: SGHTA and FQGNSA. The CDR3 totals 11 residues. The CDR3 DNA is TGTGCCAGCAGCGACGCCCTGGGCTACACCTTC. Translating it yields CASSDALGYTF.

There are a few counts of this clonotype. The genes are TRBV10-3 and TRBJ1-1; D is unclear. The CDR3 contains 13 residues. V lost 2 bases and J lost 3, with 7 bases in between. Germline lookup yields CDR1 ENHRY and CDR2 SYGVKD. In DNA form, the CDR3 reads TGTGCCATCAGTGAGAGAACATACACTGAAGCTTTCTTT. Amino acids: CAISERTYTEAFF.

At least ten counts were recorded for this clonotype. The genes are TRBV6-5 and TRBJ2-1; D may be TRBD2 (6 bases). CDR3 length: 15 residues. V was shortened by 2 bases and J by 6 bases, with 14 bases between the two germline ends. The germline gives CDR1 MNHEY, CDR2 SVGAGI. The DNA of the CDR3 is TGTGCCAGCAGTTACGATTGGGAGGTTCCCAATGAGCAGTTCTTC. This gives the protein CASSYDWEVPNEQFF.

This clonotype was counted ten times or more. This chain joins TRBV3-1 and TRBJ1-2; maybe TRBD1 (5 bases). CDR1 is LGHDT, CDR2 YNNKEL, per germline (reference sequence). Trimming stripped 4 bases from V and 4 bases from J, with 10 bases between. The CDR3 loop spans 13 amino acids. CDR3 residues: CASSPVRGYGYTF. The CDR3 DNA sequence: TGTGCCAGCAGCCCCGTGAGGGGCTATGGCTACACCTTC.

This clonotype was detected ten times or more. V gene TRBV6-1 combines with J gene TRBJ2-2; D call uncertain. Germline CDR1 MNHNS, CDR2 SASEGT. The CDR3 extends over 13 amino acids. V gave up 6 bases and J gave up 4 bases, with 9 bases separating them. CDR3 protein: CASRGRATGELFF. CDR3 DNA: TGTGCCAGCAGGGGTAGGGCCACCGGGGAGCTGTTTTTT.

V gene TRBV7-6 combines with J gene TRBJ2-2; D remains ambiguous. The V gene's germline CDR1 is SGHVS and CDR2 FNYEAQ. CDR3 length: 15 amino acids. The germline V and J ends were trimmed by 6 bases and 3 bases, with 14 bases remaining between them. DNA of the CDR3: TGTGCCAGCAGTTTTGGCGTTAGGGACACCGGGGAGCTGTTTTTT. This codes for CASSFGVRDTGELFF.

This clonotype was seen a few times. A much larger clone lies a single base off, so this may be a read error. The gene calls are TRBV20-1 and TRBJ2-7, with a weak D call TRBD1 (5 bases). The V and J ends lost 2 bases and 7 bases respectively, with 12 bases between them. CDR1 DFQATT and CDR2 SNEGSKA come from the germline V gene (reference sequence). This CDR3 has 12 residues. The DNA for the CDR3 is TGCAGTGCTAGACTACAGGCTAATGAGCAGTACTTC. Protein product: CSARLQANEQYF.

In this sample, this clonotype turned up many times. The chain carries TRBV20-1 and TRBJ1-1, with D maybe TRBD1 (5 bases). CDR3 length: 16 amino acids. Trimming took 1 base from V and 5 from J, leaving 20 bases between them. Germline V gene data show CDR1 as DFQATT and CDR2 as SNEGSKA (reference sequence). CDR3: CSARAVRQSRGTEAFF. CDR3 DNA: TGCAGTGCTAGAGCCGTCCGACAGTCGAGGGGTACTGAAGCTTTCTTT.

This clonotype was observed many times. The V gene is TRBV10-3, the J gene TRBJ2-5, with D possibly being TRBD2 (5 bases). Germline V gives CDR1 ENHRY, CDR2 SYGVKD. The CDR3 length is 15 residues. The V end lost 2 bases, the J end lost 1 base, and 11 bases lay between the germline ends. For the CDR3, the DNA is TGTGCCATCAGTGAGGGAGGTGGGATCCAAGAGACCCAGTACTTC. Protein: CAISEGGGIQETQYF.

The chain couples TRBV28 to TRBJ1-2; D gene unclear. The CDR3 spans 14 residues. V shed 2 bases and J shed 4 bases, with 11 bases lying between them. CDR1 and CDR2 from the germline V gene are MDHEN and SYDVKM. CDR3 DNA: TGTGCCAGCAGTTTAATGGGCGGCCCCTATGGCTACACCTTC. Translation: CASSLMGGPYGYTF.

This clonotype was detected many times. The rearrangement uses TRBV6-1 and TRBJ1-6, with D unclear. V lost 6 bases and J 6 bases, leaving 12 bases between the germline ends. The germline CDR1 and CDR2 sequences are MNHNS and SASEGT. The CDR3 sequence is 14 residues long. CDR3 DNA: TGTGCCAGCAGGGTCGAAGTCCTTAATTCACCCCTCCACTTT. Translation gives CASRVEVLNSPLHF.

V usage is TRBV9 and J usage is TRBJ2-4; D uncertain. The CDR3 contains 15 residues. Trimming cost V 4 bases and J 6 bases, with 17 bases left between them. CDR1 is SGDLS and CDR2 is YYNGEE in the germline V gene. CDR3 region: CASSQSLPAGNIQYF. The CDR3 DNA reads TGTGCCAGCAGCCAATCACTGCCAGCCGGAAACATTCAGTACTTC.

This clonotype was observed a few times. V usage is TRBV21-1 and J usage is TRBJ1-4. TRBV21-1 has pseudogene status. The CDR3 contains 19 residues. The CDR3 region is CASSKALPFFVEGYEKLFF. The DNA of the CDR3 is TGTGCCAGCAGCAAAGCGCTTCCGTTCTTCGTAGAGGGATACGAAAAACTGTTTTTT.

The rearrangement links TRBV30 to TRBJ2-3, with TRBD1 matching over 8 bases. Germline CDR1 GTSNPN, CDR2 SVGIG (reference sequence). The CDR3 totals 13 residues. V was pared by 3 bases and J by 5 bases, with 4 bases of the junction left unmatched. This CDR3 is CAWSRQGIDTQYF. The CDR3 bases are TGTGCCTGGAGCCGACAGGGGATAGATACGCAGTATTTT.

In its sample, this clonotype was seen a few times. The chain employs TRBV7-9 and TRBJ1-1; D gene unclear. This CDR3 region has 15 residues. CDR1 and CDR2 (germline): SEHNR, FQNEAQ (reference sequence). Trimming removed 3 bases from V and 6 bases from J, with 17 bases in between. CDR3 amino acids: CASSLSGGISPEAFF. The CDR3 DNA sequence: TGTGCCAGCAGCTTGTCCGGAGGGATATCACCTGAAGCTTTCTTT.

V usage is TRBV7-2 and J usage is TRBJ2-1; 9 bases align to TRBD2. With 3 bases clipped from V and 7 bases from J, the junction kept 4 bases outside the gene matches. The length of the CDR3 is 14 residues. Germline V gene sequence: CDR1 SGHTA, CDR2 FQGNSA. CDR3 amino acids: CASSLDSGRNEQFF. The CDR3 DNA reads as TGTGCCAGCAGCTTGGATAGCGGGAGAAATGAGCAGTTCTTC.

This clonotype was seen repeatedly, ten times or more. The V gene is TRBV20-1, the J gene TRBJ2-7, with no clear D. Per germline, CDR1 DFQATT and CDR2 SNEGSKA (reference sequence). With 0 bases removed from V and 3 bases from J, the gap between germline ends came to 6 bases. The CDR3 is made up of 12 amino acids. This CDR3 reads CSAREGFYEQYF. In DNA form, the CDR3 reads TGCAGTGCTAGAGAAGGGTTCTACGAGCAGTACTTC.

This sequence joins TRBV1 and TRBJ1-2; the table gives TRBD1 as D, unverified against the DNA. TRBV1 counts as a pseudogene. CDR3 length equals 14 residues. The CDR3 reads CTSSQDPGAYGYTF. CDR3 DNA sequence: TGCACCAGCAGCCAAGATCCAGGGGCCTATGGCTACACCTTC.

The sample holds a few counts of this clonotype. This sequence may be a read error, since a much larger clone differs from it by one base. The chain carries TRBV5-1 and TRBJ2-5; D unclear. Matching the DNA end better, TRBJ2-1 makes the J call doubtful. This CDR3 contains 14 residues. CDR1 is SGHRS, CDR2 YFSETQ, per germline. CDR3 DNA: TGCGCCAGCAGCTTTGGACGGCTCCAAGAGACCCAGTTCTTC. Its translation is CASSFGRLQETQFF.

The chain joins TRBV28 to TRBJ2-7, with D uncertain. The germline CDR1 and CDR2 sequences are MDHEN and SYDVKM. The CDR3 contains 14 residues. Trimming removed 3 bases at V and 2 bases at J, with 11 bases between. The CDR3 is CASSFGRRPYEQYF. CDR3 coding DNA: TGTGCCAGCAGTTTCGGACGGCGCCCCTACGAGCAGTACTTC.

Note on this clonotype: A much larger clone differs by one base, so this may be a read error. The chain combines TRBV5-6 with TRBJ2-1, with a weak D call TRBD1 (5 bases). Trimming took off 4 bases at V and 10 bases at J, with 18 bases between the two ends. Germline V gives CDR1 SGHDT, CDR2 YYEEEE. CDR3 length equals 14 residues. The CDR3 DNA reads TGTGCCAGCAGCCAGGGCCCAGGATACGGCGAGCAGTTCTTC. It translates to CASSQGPGYGEQFF.